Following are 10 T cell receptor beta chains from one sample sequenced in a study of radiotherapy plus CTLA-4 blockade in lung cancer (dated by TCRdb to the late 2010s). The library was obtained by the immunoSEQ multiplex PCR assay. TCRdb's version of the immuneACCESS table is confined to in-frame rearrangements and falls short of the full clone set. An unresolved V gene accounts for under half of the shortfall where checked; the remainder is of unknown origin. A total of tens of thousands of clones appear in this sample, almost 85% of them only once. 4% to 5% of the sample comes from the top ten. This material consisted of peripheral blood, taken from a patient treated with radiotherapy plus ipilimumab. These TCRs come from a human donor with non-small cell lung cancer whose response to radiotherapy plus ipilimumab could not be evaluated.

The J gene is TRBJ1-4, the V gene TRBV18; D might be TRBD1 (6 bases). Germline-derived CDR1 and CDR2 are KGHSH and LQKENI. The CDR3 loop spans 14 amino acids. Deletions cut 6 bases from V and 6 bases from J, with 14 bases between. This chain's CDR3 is CASSVGAADEKLFF. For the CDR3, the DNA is TGTGCCAGCTCCGTGGGGGCGGCGGATGAAAAACTGTTTTTT. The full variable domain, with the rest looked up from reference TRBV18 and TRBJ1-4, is NAGVMQNPRHLVRRRGQEARLRCSPMKGHSHVYWYRQLPEEGLKFMVYLQKENIIDESGMPKERFSAEFPKEGPSILRIQQVVRGDSAAYFCASSVGAADEKLFFGSGTQLSVL.

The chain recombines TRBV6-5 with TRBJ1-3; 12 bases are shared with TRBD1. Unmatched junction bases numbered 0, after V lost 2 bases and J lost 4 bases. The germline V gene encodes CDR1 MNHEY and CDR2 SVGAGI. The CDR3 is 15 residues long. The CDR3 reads CASSYGTGGGNTIYF. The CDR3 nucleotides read TGTGCCAGCAGTTACGGGACAGGGGGCGGAAACACCATATATTTT.

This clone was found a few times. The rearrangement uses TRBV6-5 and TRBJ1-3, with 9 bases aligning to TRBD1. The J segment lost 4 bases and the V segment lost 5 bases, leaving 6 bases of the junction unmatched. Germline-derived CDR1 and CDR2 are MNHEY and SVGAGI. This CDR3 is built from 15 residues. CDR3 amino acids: CASSQGTGKGNTIYF. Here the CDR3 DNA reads TGTGCCAGCAGTCAAGGGACAGGGAAAGGAAACACCATATATTTT.

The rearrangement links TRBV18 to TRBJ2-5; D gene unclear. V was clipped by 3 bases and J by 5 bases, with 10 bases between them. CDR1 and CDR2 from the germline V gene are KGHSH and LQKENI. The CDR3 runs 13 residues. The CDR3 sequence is CASSPNIEETQYF. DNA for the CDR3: TGTGCCAGCTCACCTAATATTGAGGAGACCCAGTACTTC.

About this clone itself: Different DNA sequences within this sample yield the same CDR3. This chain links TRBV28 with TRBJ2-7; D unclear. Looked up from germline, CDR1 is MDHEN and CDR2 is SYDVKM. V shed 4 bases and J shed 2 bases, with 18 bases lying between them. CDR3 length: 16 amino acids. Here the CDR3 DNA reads TGTGCCAGCAGTTCCCCATACGTGCCTGACACCTACGAGCAGTACTTC. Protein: CASSSPYVPDTYEQYF.

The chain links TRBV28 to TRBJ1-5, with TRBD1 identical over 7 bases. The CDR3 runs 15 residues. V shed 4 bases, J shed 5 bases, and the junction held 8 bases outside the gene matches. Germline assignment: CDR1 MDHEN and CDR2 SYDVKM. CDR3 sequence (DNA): TGTGCCAGCAGTTCCCGGGACAGCCCAGATCAGCCCCAGCATTTT. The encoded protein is CASSSRDSPDQPQHF.

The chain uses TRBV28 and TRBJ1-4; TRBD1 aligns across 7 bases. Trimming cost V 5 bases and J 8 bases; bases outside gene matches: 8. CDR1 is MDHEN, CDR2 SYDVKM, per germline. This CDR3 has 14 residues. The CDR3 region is CASSPGQRREKLFF. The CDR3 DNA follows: TGTGCCAGCAGTCCGGGACAGCGAAGGGAAAAACTGTTTTTT.

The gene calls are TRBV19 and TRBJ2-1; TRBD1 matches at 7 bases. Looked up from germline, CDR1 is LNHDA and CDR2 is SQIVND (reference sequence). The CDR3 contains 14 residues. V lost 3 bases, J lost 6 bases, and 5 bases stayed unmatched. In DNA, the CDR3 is TGTGCCAGTAGTATCAGGGGGTCTTTCAATGAGCAGTTCTTC. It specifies CASSIRGSFNEQFF.

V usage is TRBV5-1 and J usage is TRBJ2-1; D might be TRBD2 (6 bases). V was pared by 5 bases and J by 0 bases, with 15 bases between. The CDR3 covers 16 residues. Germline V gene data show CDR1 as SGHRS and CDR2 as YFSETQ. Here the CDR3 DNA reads TGCGCCAGCAGATACATAGCGGCTTACTCCTACAATGAGCAGTTCTTC. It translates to CASRYIAAYSYNEQFF.

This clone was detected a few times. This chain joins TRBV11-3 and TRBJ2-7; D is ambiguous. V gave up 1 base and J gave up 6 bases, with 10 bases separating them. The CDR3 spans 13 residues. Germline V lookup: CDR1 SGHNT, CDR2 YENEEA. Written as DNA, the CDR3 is TGTGCCAGCAGCTTAGGACGGGTAGGCGAGCAGTACTTC. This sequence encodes CASSLGRVGEQYF.